The 10 T cell receptor beta chains below come from one sample, sequenced in a study of shared clonotypes between healthy human individuals (dated by TCRdb to the early 2020s). To prepare the library, the immunoSEQ multiplex PCR assay was applied. TCRdb obtained this table from immuneACCESS and retained in-frame rearrangements with V and J assigned. These tables miss some clones; where compared with another copy, unresolved V genes account for less than half of the shortfall, and the remainder is unexplained. The sample table shows about 2.4 million clones, and roughly 92% are seen once. The ten largest clonotypes hold around 0.14% of the sample. The source material was naive CD4+ T cells sorted from blood. The cell subset or site label here, explained by the study, means: CD45RA+ positively selected. Every receptor here comes from a young man in good health.

This chain links TRBV4-3 with TRBJ1-6; D is possibly TRBD1 (6 bases). Trimming stripped 0 bases from V and 6 bases from J, with 15 bases between. This CDR3 contains 17 residues. The germline V gene has CDR1 LGHNA and CDR2 YSLEER. The DNA of the CDR3 is TGCGCCAGCAGCCAAGATAGTGGGGGCGTGATTAATTCACCCCTCCACTTT. Translating it yields CASSQDSGGVINSPLHF.

Concerning this clone: Other DNA sequences from this sample encode an identical CDR3 as well. The chain joins TRBV5-1 to TRBJ2-5; a possible D gene is TRBD1 (7 bases). This CDR3 has 14 residues. V lost 0 bases and J 4 bases, leaving 10 bases between the germline ends. Germline loops: CDR1 SGHRS, CDR2 YFSETQ. The CDR3: CASSLGQGGETQYF. The CDR3 DNA follows: TGCGCCAGCAGCTTGGGCCAGGGGGGAGAGACCCAGTACTTC. The whole variable domain, filled in from reference TRBV5-1 and TRBJ2-5, reads KAGVTQTPRYLIKTRGQQVTLSCSPISGHRSVSWYQQTPGQGLQFLFEYFSETQRNKGNFPGRFSGRQFSNSRSEMNVSTLELGDSALYLCASSLGQGGETQYFGPGTRLLVL.

About this clone: An end of the junction does not agree with germline; a read error may underlie this. The V call is TRBV7-7, the J call TRBJ2-7; D is tentatively TRBD1 or TRBD2 (6 bases each). Germline V CDR1 and CDR2: SSHAT, FNYEAQ (reference sequence). The CDR3 covers 15 residues. The CDR3 DNA reads TGTGCTAGCAGCCCGGGCGGGACAAGGGAATACGAGCAGTACTTC. Translating it yields CASSPGGTREYEQYF.

CDR3 nucleotide sequence: TGTGCCAGCGCCCAGCGGGGGAGCTCCTACAATGAGCAGTTCTTC. Protein product: CASAQRGSSYNEQFF. This sequence joins TRBV5-6 and TRBJ2-1, with 8 bases identical to TRBD2. This CDR3 has 15 amino acids. The J segment lost 0 bases and the V segment lost 7 bases, leaving 6 bases of the junction unmatched. Germline V gene data show CDR1 as SGHDT and CDR2 as YYEEEE.

The chain is built from TRBV18 and TRBJ1-1; no definite D call. This CDR3 contains 14 residues. The V end lost 3 bases, the J end lost 0 bases, and 8 bases lay between the germline ends. The V gene's germline CDR1 is KGHSH and CDR2 LQKENI. CDR3 in DNA: TGTGCCAGCTCACCCGGGAAAATGAACACTGAAGCTTTCTTT. It is translated as CASSPGKMNTEAFF.

The chain joins TRBV7-2 to TRBJ2-1; D may be TRBD1 (6 bases). Germline V gene data show CDR1 as SGHTA and CDR2 as FQGNSA. V lost 4 bases to trimming and J lost 9 bases, with 13 bases between them. The CDR3 length is 13 residues. CDR3 amino acids: CASSSQGYGEQFF. The CDR3, as DNA: TGTGCCAGCAGCTCACAGGGTTACGGTGAGCAGTTCTTC.

The CDR3 coding sequence is TGCGCCAGCAGCTTCCTTACTAGCGGGAGAGGCAATGAGCAGTTCTTC. Protein product: CASSFLTSGRGNEQFF. The chain is built from TRBV5-1 and TRBJ2-1, with 11 bases matching TRBD2. The CDR3 covers 16 residues. Germline loops: CDR1 SGHRS, CDR2 YFSETQ. Trimming took 2 bases from V and 6 from J; bases not matched to a gene: 7. The full variable domain, rest sourced from reference TRBV5-1 and TRBJ2-1, is KAGVTQTPRYLIKTRGQQVTLSCSPISGHRSVSWYQQTPGQGLQFLFEYFSETQRNKGNFPGRFSGRQFSNSRSEMNVSTLELGDSALYLCASSFLTSGRGNEQFFGPGTRLTVL.

V and J are TRBV18 and TRBJ1-4, with 8 bases identical to TRBD1. This CDR3 is 15 amino acids long. CDR1 KGHSH and CDR2 LQKENI come from the germline V gene. V lost 0 bases and J lost 7; bases outside the gene matches: 4. Written as DNA, the CDR3 is TGTGCCAGCTCACCACCTCAGGGGGCCCTTGAAAAACTGTTTTTT. Translating gives CASSPPQGALEKLFF.

V is TRBV5-6 and J is TRBJ1-3; a possible D gene is TRBD1 (6 bases). CDR3 length: 14 residues. Trimming cost V 5 bases and J 2 bases, with 11 bases left between them. Germline lookup yields CDR1 SGHDT and CDR2 YYEEEE. The CDR3 bases are TGTGCCAGCAGACAACAGGGCGCTGGAAACACCATATATTTT. Translation: CASRQQGAGNTIYF.

The CDR3 nucleotides read TGTGCCAGCAGTGGAAGACAGGGGGGTCAGCCCCAGCATTTT. It codes for CASSGRQGGQPQHF. The chain is built from TRBV2 and TRBJ1-5; 9 bases line up with TRBD1. CDR1 is SNHLY and CDR2 is FYNNEI in the germline V gene. This CDR3 region has 14 residues. V was clipped by 4 bases and J by 6 bases; unmatched bases: 4.